One and the same sample provided the 4 T cell receptor beta chains below, sequenced in a study of breast tumors, draining lymph nodes, adjacent tissues. Samples came from axillary lymph nodes draining the breast cancer. MiXCR was run by TCRdb on the multiplex PCR reads, yielding one entry per CDR3 protein. The sample has over 200,000 distinct CDR3 sequences, about a third seen once. The sample was axillary lymph node tissue. Receptors originate from a female donor with breast cancer. Some clones in this sample may be carry-over from other donors' samples.

As regards this clonotype: A read error may be the cause here, since a much bigger clone is one base away. This sequence joins TRBV11-2 and TRBJ1-3; D not resolved. Between the trimmed V and J ends, which lost 1 base and 1 base, there was a span of 11 bases. The V gene's germline CDR1 is SGHAT and CDR2 FQNNGV. The length of the CDR3 is 16 residues. The CDR3 reads CASSLGGAASGNTIYF. The CDR3 DNA follows: TGTGCCAGCAGCTTAGGGGGTGCAGCGTCTGGAAACACCATATATTTT.

About this clonotype: Compared with germline, one end of the junction differs, possibly owing to a read error. The J gene is TRBJ2-6, the V gene TRBV9; 9 nucleotides agree with TRBD1. This CDR3 spans 14 amino acids. In germline, CDR1 is SGDLS, CDR2 YYNGEE. CDR3 amino acids: CASSGKTGGNTEAF. As DNA, the CDR3 is TGTGCCAGCAGCGGAAAAACAGGGGGCAACACTGAAGCTTTC.

The V and J genes are TRBV19 and TRBJ2-1; 7 positions agree with TRBD2. The length of the CDR3 is 14 residues. The V and J ends lost 3 bases and 11 bases, in that order; junction bases with no gene match: 10. Germline V gene sequence: CDR1 LNHDA, CDR2 SQIVND (reference sequence). The CDR3 region is CASSMRGSGNKQFF. The CDR3 DNA sequence: TGTGCCAGTAGTATGCGCGGGAGTGGGAATAAGCAGTTCTTC.

This clonotype has a count of ten or more. This rearrangement joins TRBV7-9 to TRBJ2-1; possible D gene TRBD1, 5 bases. The CDR3 consists of 12 residues. Trimming removed 5 bases at V and 7 bases at J, with 9 bases between. Per germline, CDR1 SEHNR and CDR2 FQNEAQ (reference sequence). As DNA, the CDR3 is TGTGCCAGCAGCCAGACAGAGAATGAGCAGTTCTTC. As protein: CASSQTENEQFF.